This entry features one TCR beta chain sequence. This record comes from a study of cytomegalovirus exposure and HLA in healthy donors. PCR employed 60 Vbeta and 13 Jbeta primers. Clones were sequenced by immunoSEQ multiplex PCR, and TCRdb holds only the in-frame ones, with some missing. This table has approximately 220,000 clones, roughly 80% appearing once. Looked up from germline, CDR1 is LNHDA and CDR2 is SQIVND (reference sequence). The CDR3 runs 14 residues. V was pared by 9 bases and J by 2 bases, with 8 bases of the junction left unmatched. The rearrangement joins TRBV19 to TRBJ1-2; TRBD1 aligns across 8 bases. Source material: PBMCs. This TCR came from a man aged 25 to 45 in good health and CMV-seronegative. The CDR3 loop is CASASTGVNYGYTF. The CDR3 nucleotides are TGTGCCAGCGCATCGACAGGGGTAAACTATGGCTACACCTTC.